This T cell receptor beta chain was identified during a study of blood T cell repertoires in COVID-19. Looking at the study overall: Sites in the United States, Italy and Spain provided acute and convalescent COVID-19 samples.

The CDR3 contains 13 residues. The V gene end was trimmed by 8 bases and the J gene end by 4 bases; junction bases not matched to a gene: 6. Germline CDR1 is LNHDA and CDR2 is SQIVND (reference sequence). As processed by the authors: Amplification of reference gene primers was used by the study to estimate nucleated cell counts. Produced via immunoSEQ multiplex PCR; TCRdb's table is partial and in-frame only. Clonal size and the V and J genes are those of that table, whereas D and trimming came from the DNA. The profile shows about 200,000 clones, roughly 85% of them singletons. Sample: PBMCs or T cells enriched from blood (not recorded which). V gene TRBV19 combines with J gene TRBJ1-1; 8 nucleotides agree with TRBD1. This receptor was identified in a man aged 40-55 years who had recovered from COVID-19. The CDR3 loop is CASSITGGTEAFF. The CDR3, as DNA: TGTGCCAGTTCGATAACAGGGGGCACTGAAGCTTTCTTT.